This TCR beta chain was identified during a study of shared clonotypes between healthy human individuals. Study at large: Each donor had three CD4 naive, three CD4 memory, two CD8 naive and one CD8 memory plate.

This CDR3 is built from 16 residues. The V gene end was trimmed by 3 bases and the J gene end by 5 bases; junction bases not matched to a gene: 8. Germline-derived CDR1 and CDR2 are SGHRS and YFSETQ. Every immunoSEQ plate was one replicate of a subset's evenly spread DNA. Method: immunoSEQ multiplex PCR; TCRdb's copy keeps in-frame clones and lacks some. Here the sample spans 2.5 million or so clones, around nine tenths being singletons. There were no recent acute infections or vaccinations among the donors, who were healthy HIV-negative adults. Into CD45RA+ naive and CD45RA-negative memory subsets, the CD4+ cells were split.

The sample comprised naive CD4+ T cells sorted from blood. The sample's subset: CD45RA+ positively selected. The rearrangement links TRBV5-1 to TRBJ2-1; 10 positions agree with TRBD2. This clonotype was sampled from a man aged 18-30 years in good health. The CDR3 nucleotides read TGCGCCAGCAGCTCAATCAGCGGGAGGGGCAACAATGAGCAGTTCTTC. The encoded protein is CASSSISGRGNNEQFF.